Described below is a single TCR beta chain sequence and its context. The data were obtained in a study of blood T cell repertoires in COVID-19. Across the study: Some COVID-19 samples were acute and others convalescent; all came from the United States, Italy and Spain. PBMCs, B-cell-depleted T cells, or T cells were the source of the cDNA or gDNA that made up the material.

In the authors' workflow: Amplification of reference gene primers was used by the study to estimate nucleated cell counts. Profiled with immunoSEQ multiplex PCR; TCRdb holds only in-frame clones, not every one. D and trimming come from the DNA, and the V and J calls and clone size come from that table. The sample comprises approximately 140,000 clones, approximately 86% of which are singletons, and under 3.5% rests with the top ten. After removal of 2 bases from V and 3 bases from J, the junction contained 4 bases not matched to a gene. The CDR3 extends over 14 amino acids. CDR1 and CDR2 (germline): MNHEY, SMNVEV (reference sequence).

The TCR originated in a man aged 70-80 years with acute or convalescent COVID-19. Sequences were obtained from peripheral blood. The chain joins TRBV27 to TRBJ2-7, with 7 bases that match TRBD2. The CDR3 loop is CASSLGGDYYEQYF. DNA for the CDR3: TGTGCCAGCAGTTTAGGGGGGGACTACTACGAGCAGTACTTC.